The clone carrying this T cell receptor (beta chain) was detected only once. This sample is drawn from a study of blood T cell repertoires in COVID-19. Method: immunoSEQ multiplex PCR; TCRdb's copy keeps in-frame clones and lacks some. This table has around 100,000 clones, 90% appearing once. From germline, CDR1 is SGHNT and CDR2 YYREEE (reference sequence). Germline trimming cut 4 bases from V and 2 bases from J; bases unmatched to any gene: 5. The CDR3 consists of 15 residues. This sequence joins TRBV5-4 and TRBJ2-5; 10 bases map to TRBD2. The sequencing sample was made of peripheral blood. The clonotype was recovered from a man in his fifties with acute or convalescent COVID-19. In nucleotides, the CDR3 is TGTGCCAGCAGCCTCGCTAGCGGGGGACAAGAGACCCAGTACTTC. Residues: CASSLASGGQETQYF.